The 5 T cell receptor beta chains below come from one sample, sequenced in a study of blood T cell repertoires in COVID-19. This table comes from immunoSEQ multiplex PCR, and its TCRdb copy is limited to in-frame clones, with some not included. The data contain roughly 330,000 clones, about 90% of them singletons. Material for sequencing was PBMCs or T cells enriched from blood (not recorded which). The receptors derive from a woman younger than 45 who had recovered from COVID-19.

The chain joins TRBV11-3 to TRBJ1-1; D is unresolved. This CDR3 is 13 amino acids long. Germline CDR1 reads SGHNT; CDR2 reads YENEEA. V was trimmed by 0 bases and J by 7 bases, leaving 9 bases between them. This CDR3 is CASSLELGSEAFF. The CDR3 nucleotides read TGTGCCAGCAGCTTAGAGCTAGGGAGTGAAGCTTTCTTT. Drawing the rest from reference TRBV11-3 and TRBJ1-1, the complete variable domain is EAGVVQSPRYKIIEKKQPVAFWCNPISGHNTLYWYLQNLGQGPELLIRYENEEAVDDSQLPKDRFSAERLKGVDSTLKIQPAELGDSAVYLCASSLELGSEAFFGQGTRLTVV.

This chain connects TRBV10-3 to TRBJ1-1; the match to TRBD1 covers 11 bases. Trimming removed 5 bases from V and 3 bases from J; junction bases left unmatched: 11. CDR3 length: 17 amino acids. CDR1 is ENHRY, CDR2 SYGVKD, per germline. CDR3 protein: CAISSLGTGGTYTEAFF. The CDR3 DNA reads as TGTGCCATCAGTTCCCTCGGGACAGGGGGGACCTACACTGAAGCTTTCTTT.

The chain is built from TRBV19 and TRBJ1-5; TRBD1 is a possible D gene (5 bases). Trimming took off 5 bases at V and 2 bases at J, with 13 bases between the two ends. The CDR3 contains 15 residues. Germline V lookup: CDR1 LNHDA, CDR2 SQIVND (reference sequence). CDR3: CASSGHRGGNQPQHF. The CDR3 DNA sequence: TGTGCCAGTAGTGGTCATCGGGGGGGCAATCAGCCCCAGCATTTT.

This clone was seen once. The chain links TRBV4-2 to TRBJ2-3, with D tentatively TRBD2 (6 bases). This CDR3 is 17 amino acids long. The ends were cut back, 0 bases at V and 2 bases at J, with 15 bases in the middle. CDR1 is LGHNA and CDR2 is YNFKEQ in the germline V gene. CDR3 loop: CASSQDSGRGTTDTQYF. CDR3 bases: TGTGCCAGCAGCCAAGATTCGGGGCGGGGCACCACAGATACGCAGTATTTT.

This clone appeared a single time. The sample contains more than one DNA sequence encoding this CDR3. The V and J genes are TRBV3-1 (or the pseudogene TRBV3-2) and TRBJ1-1, with unresolved D. The CDR3 sequence is 13 residues long. The ends were cut back, 1 base at V and 5 bases at J, with 8 bases in the middle. In germline, CDR1 is LGHDT, CDR2 YNNKEL (reference sequence). CDR3 bases: TGTGCCAGCAGCCAAGGTCGAGGGACTGAAGCTTTCTTT. Translation gives CASSQGRGTEAFF.